The source of this T cell receptor (beta chain) is a study of blood T cells in healthy people across ages. Study observations and caveats: Among long-lived donors, naive CD4+ cells were more numerous and diversity higher than in aged donors. The authors considered diversity estimates from one million T cells to be underestimates.

This clonotype was counted only a few times. Antigen: not known. Using a J-beta primer mix together with a sample-barcoded 5' primer, a second PCR was run for about 6 to 12 cycles. The authors tagged each cDNA molecule using a template-switch adaptor with 12 random nucleotides. TCRdb ran MiXCR on the 5' RACE reads and lists one entry per CDR3 protein. The top ten hold over 20% of the sample, which has approximately 800,000 distinct CDR3 sequences, roughly 50% seen once. The germline V gene has CDR1 SGDLS and CDR2 YYNGEE. CDR3 size: 17 residues. J gave up 5 bases and V 0 bases, and 13 bases lay outside the gene matches. The authors extracted at least 6 micrograms of total RNA per sample.

Material: blood. The chain is built from TRBV9 and TRBJ2-5, with 7 bases matching TRBD1. This receptor was identified in a man younger than 45 in good health. CDR3 amino acids: CASSVGQRQGSIETQYF. In nucleotides, the CDR3 is TGTGCCAGCAGCGTAGGCCAAAGACAGGGTTCCATTGAGACCCAGTACTTC. Together with reference TRBV9 and TRBJ2-5, the CDR3 gives the full variable domain: DSGVTQTPKHLITATGQRVTLRCSPRSGDLSVYWYQQSLDQGLQFLIQYYNGEERAKGNILERFSAQQFPDLHSELNLSSLELGDSALYFCASSVGQRQGSIETQYFGPGTRLLVL.